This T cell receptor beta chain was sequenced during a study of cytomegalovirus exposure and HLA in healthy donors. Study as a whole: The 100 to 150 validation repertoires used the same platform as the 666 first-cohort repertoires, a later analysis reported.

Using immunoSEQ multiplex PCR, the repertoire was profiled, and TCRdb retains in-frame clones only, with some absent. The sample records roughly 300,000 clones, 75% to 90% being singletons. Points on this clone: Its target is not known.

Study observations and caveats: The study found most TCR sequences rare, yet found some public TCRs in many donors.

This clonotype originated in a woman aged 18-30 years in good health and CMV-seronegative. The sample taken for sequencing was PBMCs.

The CDR3 reads CASSFTRALLYEQYF. The CDR3, as DNA: TGTGCCAGCAGCTTCACCAGGGCCCTTCTCTACGAGCAGTACTTC. V gene TRBV7-9 combines with J gene TRBJ2-7, with D perhaps TRBD1 (5 bases). The CDR3 is 15 amino acids. Germline loops: CDR1 SEHNR, CDR2 FQNEAQ (reference sequence). V lost 3 bases and J 3 bases, leaving 15 bases between the germline ends.